Shown below are 6 T cell receptor beta chains from a single sample sequenced in a study of Graves' ophthalmopathy and Graves' hyperthyroidism. Transcripts of RNA were the source for amplifying TCR beta CDR3 regions. Scientists carried out first-round RT-PCR using HTBI primers and then a second-round multiplex PCR. TCRdb re-derived calls from the multiplex PCR reads in MiXCR, one entry per CDR3 protein. The profile shows 300,000 to 400,000 distinct CDR3 sequences, roughly 17% of them singletons. Sequencing input: peripheral blood. All receptors come from an adult man with Graves' ophthalmopathy.

The sample holds many counts of this clonotype. CDR3 amino acids: CASSEASGMSSYEQYF. The DNA of the CDR3 is TGTGCCAGCAGTGAAGCGTCAGGGATGTCGTCCTACGAGCAGTACTTC. V usage is TRBV6-1 and J usage is TRBJ2-7; a weak D match, TRBD1 (5 bases). CDR3 length: 16 residues. Germline V CDR1 and CDR2: MNHNS, SASEGT. V was trimmed by 0 bases and J by 1 base, leaving 13 bases between them.

For this clonotype: One end of the junction is discordant with germline, which a read error may explain. The CDR3 sequence: CASRYSPGQETQYF. CDR3 coding DNA: TGTGCCAGCAGGTACTCCCCGGGACAAGAGACACAGTACTTC. This sequence joins TRBV6-2 or TRBV6-3 and TRBJ2-5; tentative D call: TRBD1 (6 bases). Germline lookup yields CDR1 MNHEY and CDR2 SVGEGT. The CDR3 has 14 amino acids.

This clonotype was detected many times. The rearrangement joins TRBV6-4 to TRBJ2-7, with 12 bases lining up with TRBD2. The germline gives CDR1 MRHNA, CDR2 SNTAGT. V dropped 6 bases and J dropped 0; count of bases not matched to a gene: 12. The CDR3 spans 18 residues. This CDR3 is CASSSPLASGRVSYEQYF. The CDR3, as DNA: TGTGCCAGCAGCTCCCCCCTGGCTAGCGGGAGGGTCTCCTACGAGCAGTACTTC.

This clonotype has at least ten counts. The chain has TRBV5-1 and TRBJ2-7; D tentatively fits TRBD1 or TRBD2 (5 bases each). V lost 4 bases, J lost 2 bases, and 10 bases lay in between. Germline V gene lookup returns CDR1 SGHRS and CDR2 YFSETQ. CDR3 length: 13 amino acids. The CDR3: CASSQLGAYEQYF. CDR3 bases: TGCGCCAGCAGCCAGCTGGGGGCCTACGAGCAGTACTTC.

The rearrangement links TRBV6-1 to TRBJ2-7; a weak D match, TRBD2 (6 bases). From germline, CDR1 is MNHNS and CDR2 SASEGT. Trimming stripped 6 bases from V and 6 bases from J, with 15 bases between. The CDR3 loop spans 13 amino acids. The CDR3 sequence: CASRVGGRVEQYF. The DNA for the CDR3 is TGTGCCAGCAGGGTGGGGGGAAGGGTCGAGCAGTACTTC.

This clonotype was recorded at least ten times. The rearrangement uses TRBV27 and TRBJ2-7; 8 bases fit TRBD1. V shed 3 bases, J shed 0 bases, and the junction held 10 bases outside the gene matches. The CDR3 consists of 17 residues. CDR1 and CDR2 (germline): MNHEY, SMNVEV (reference sequence). The DNA for the CDR3 is TGTGCCAGCAGTTTCAGACCTGGACAGGGAAGCTCCTACGAGCAGTACTTC. This codes for CASSFRPGQGSSYEQYF.